This T cell receptor (beta chain) originates from a study of OX40 agonist ivuxolimab in advanced cancers. Study overall: Each patient was given ivuxolimab into a vein every 2 weeks, at 0.01 to 10 mg/kg.

The CDR3 spans 13 residues. Germline lookup yields CDR1 KGHSH and CDR2 LQKENI. V was cut by 5 bases and J by 2 bases, with 9 bases left in between. Generated by immunoSEQ multiplex PCR, the TCRdb table keeps only in-frame clones and is missing some. The sample consists of roughly 53,000 clones, roughly 84% of them appearing once. Study-wide findings and caveats: CD8+ T cells averaged more expanded clones than CD4+.

As to this clone: As yet, its antigen is unknown.

The gene calls are TRBV18 and TRBJ1-2, with D perhaps TRBD1 (6 bases). Sequences were derived from CD4+ or CD8+ T cells sorted from blood, sampled in a trial of the OX40 agonist ivuxolimab. The sequence came from an adult with an advanced solid tumor such as melanoma, head and neck, liver or kidney cancer. DNA of the CDR3: TGTGCCAGCTCAGCAGGGGTCAACTATGGCTACACCTTC. Translating it yields CASSAGVNYGYTF. Combining the CDR3 with reference TRBV18 and TRBJ1-2 gives the whole variable domain NAGVMQNPRHLVRRRGQEARLRCSPMKGHSHVYWYRQLPEEGLKFMVYLQKENIIDESGMPKERFSAEFPKEGPSILRIQQVVRGDSAAYFCASSAGVNYGYTFGSGTRLTVV.